The 30 T cell receptor beta chains in this list originate from one sample, sequenced in a study of T cell responses to AZD1222 COVID-19 vaccine. Assay: immunoSEQ multiplex PCR; the TCRdb copy retains only in-frame clones and omits some. The sample shows about 120,000 clones, more than 85% of them seen only once. Material: peripheral blood, obtained 28 days after the second AZD1222 dose. The source of these receptors is an adult who received the AZD1222 COVID-19 vaccine.

The gene calls are TRBV27 and TRBJ1-4, with D possibly TRBD1 on 5 matching bases. Germline CDR1 MNHEY, CDR2 SMNVEV (reference sequence). Trimming pared 5 bases from V and 6 bases from J, leaving 13 bases between. The CDR3 runs to 14 residues. The CDR3 is CASSPLGAHEKLFF. CDR3 bases: TGTGCCAGCAGTCCCCTCGGGGCCCATGAAAAACTGTTTTTT.

CDR3 sequence (DNA): TGTGCCAGCAGCTCCCCCTGGTCCGGGGGCGCGGGCAATGAGCAGTTCTTC. This codes for CASSSPWSGGAGNEQFF. The rearrangement uses TRBV13 and TRBJ2-1; D may correspond to TRBD1 or TRBD2 (6 bases each). V gave up 4 bases and J gave up 6 bases, with 22 bases separating them. CDR1 and CDR2 (germline): PRHDT, FYEKMQ (reference sequence). This CDR3 spans 17 amino acids.

The CDR3 nucleotides are TGTGCCACCAGCGACCGCCGGACAGGGAACGGCTACACCTTC. This encodes CATSDRRTGNGYTF. The rearrangement uses TRBV15 and TRBJ1-2; 8 bases map to TRBD1. CDR1 is LNHNV and CDR2 is YYDKDF in the germline V gene (reference sequence). V shed 5 bases and J 8 bases; nucleotides not matched to a gene: 10. The length of the CDR3 is 14 residues.

V usage is TRBV9 and J usage is TRBJ1-3, with 9 bases aligning to TRBD1. This CDR3 spans 16 amino acids. V gave up 1 base and J gave up 2 bases; unmatched junction bases: 4. Germline CDR1 SGDLS, CDR2 YYNGEE. CDR3 sequence reads: CASSVTGGFAGNTIYF. In nucleotides, the CDR3 is TGTGCCAGCAGCGTAACAGGGGGCTTCGCTGGAAACACCATATATTTT.

The genes are TRBV19 and TRBJ2-2; possible D gene TRBD2, 5 bases. CDR3 size: 14 residues. Germline values: CDR1 LNHDA, CDR2 SQIVND (reference sequence). The germline V and J ends were trimmed by 10 bases and 1 base, with 13 bases remaining between them. CDR3 loop: CATGEGLNTGELFF. CDR3 coding DNA: TGTGCCACCGGTGAGGGCTTGAACACCGGGGAGCTGTTTTTT.

This chain links TRBV7-9 with TRBJ2-2; 8 bases are shared with TRBD2. The CDR3 loop spans 15 amino acids. Germline values: CDR1 SEHNR, CDR2 FQNEAQ (reference sequence). With V trimmed by 5 bases and J by 5 bases, 7 bases remained unmatched. The CDR3 reads CASSPRGGRTGELFF. CDR3 sequence (DNA): TGTGCCAGCAGCCCCCGGGGGGGGCGGACCGGGGAGCTGTTTTTT.

CDR3 loop: CAWTLSRRRGAEAFF. In nucleotides, the CDR3 is TGTGCCTGGACCCTGAGCCGCAGAAGAGGCGCTGAAGCTTTCTTT. This chain joins TRBV30 and TRBJ1-1, with D hard to call. Germline V gene lookup returns CDR1 GTSNPN and CDR2 SVGIG (reference sequence). The CDR3 consists of 15 residues. V lost 4 bases, J lost 6 bases, and 21 bases lay in between.

The genes are TRBV6-5 and TRBJ2-5; D call uncertain. Germline loops: CDR1 MNHEY, CDR2 SVGAGI. The V and J ends lost 8 bases and 7 bases respectively, with 14 bases between them. The CDR3 consists of 12 residues. CDR3 bases: TGTGCCAGCGTGGACCGTGGCGGGACCCAGTACTTC. Amino acids: CASVDRGGTQYF.

The J gene is TRBJ1-1, the V gene TRBV4-3; 9 nucleotides align to TRBD1. Germline lookup yields CDR1 LGHNA and CDR2 YSLEER. The CDR3 is 16 residues long. V gave up 0 bases and J gave up 4 bases; unmatched junction bases: 6. The CDR3 spells CASSQDLRQGGTEAFF. CDR3 DNA: TGCGCCAGCAGCCAAGATCTAAGACAGGGGGGCACTGAAGCTTTCTTT.

The chain couples TRBV5-6 to TRBJ1-1; D not certain. There are 12 residues in the CDR3. The germline CDR1 and CDR2 sequences are SGHDT and YYEEEE. Trimming shortened V by 0 bases and J by 5 bases, and 5 bases separated the two germline ends. Here the CDR3 DNA reads TGTGCCAGCAGCTTGGAGGCGACTGAAGCTTTCTTT. Translating it yields CASSLEATEAFF. The complete variable domain, with remaining parts taken from reference TRBV5-6 and TRBJ1-1, reads DAGVTQSPTHLIKTRGQQVTLRCSPKSGHDTVSWYQQALGQGPQFIFQYYEEEERQRGNFPDRFSGHQFPNYSSELNVNALLLGDSALYLCASSLEATEAFFGQGTRLTVV.

The V call is TRBV3-1 (or the pseudogene TRBV3-2), the J call TRBJ2-3; the match to TRBD2 covers 11 bases. V dropped 1 base and J dropped 3; count of bases not matched to a gene: 0. The length of the CDR3 is 15 residues. CDR1 LGHDT and CDR2 YNNKEL come from the germline V gene (reference sequence). Here the CDR3 reads CASSQVAGGTDTQYF. In DNA form, the CDR3 reads TGTGCCAGCAGCCAAGTAGCGGGGGGGACAGATACGCAGTATTTT.

This rearrangement joins TRBV10-1 to TRBJ2-7, with 11 bases aligning to TRBD2. V lost 5 bases, J lost 4 bases, and 7 bases stayed unmatched. The CDR3 is made up of 15 amino acids. Per germline, CDR1 WNHNN and CDR2 SYGVQD (reference sequence). The CDR3 DNA reads as TGCGCCAGCAGTACTAGCGGGAGCGACCTTTACGAGCAGTACTTC. Translated: CASSTSGSDLYEQYF.

This chain uses TRBV7-9 with TRBJ2-2; D unresolved. CDR1 SEHNR and CDR2 FQNEAQ come from the germline V gene (reference sequence). Trimming cost V 5 bases and J 1 base, with 23 bases left between them. CDR3 size: 19 residues. The DNA for the CDR3 is TGTGCCAGCAGCCTCTCCCAAAAATGGCAGAACCGGAACACCGGGGAGCTGTTTTTT. It specifies CASSLSQKWQNRNTGELFF.

The chain carries TRBV7-3 and TRBJ2-1, with 12 bases fitting TRBD2. The J segment lost 3 bases and the V segment lost 4 bases, leaving 10 bases of the junction unmatched. Germline loops: CDR1 SGHTA, CDR2 FQGTGA. The CDR3 has 18 amino acids. The CDR3 region is CASSSIDSLAGGYNEQFF. DNA for the CDR3: TGTGCCAGCAGCTCCATCGATTCACTAGCGGGAGGCTACAATGAGCAGTTCTTC.

V is TRBV15 and J is TRBJ2-2; D ambiguous. In germline, CDR1 is LNHNV, CDR2 YYDKDF (reference sequence). The CDR3 has 12 amino acids. The ends were cut back, 4 bases at V and 1 base at J, with 1 base in the middle. CDR3 in DNA: TGTGCCACCAGCAAGAACACCGGGGAGCTGTTTTTT. It translates to CATSKNTGELFF.

The rearrangement links TRBV6-1 to TRBJ1-2; D is ambiguous. The V and J ends lost 2 bases and 0 bases respectively, with 4 bases between them. The CDR3 runs to 13 residues. Germline-derived CDR1 and CDR2 are MNHNS and SASEGT. For the CDR3, the DNA is TGTGCCAGCAGTGAAACTTCTAACTATGGCTACACCTTC. Translation: CASSETSNYGYTF.

The V and J genes are TRBV4-1 and TRBJ2-1, with 8 bases aligning to TRBD2. J lost 0 bases, V lost 0 bases, and 10 bases had no gene match. In germline, CDR1 is MGHRA, CDR2 YSYEKL. This CDR3 is 19 amino acids long. The CDR3 DNA reads as TGCGCCAGCAGCCAAGATCGGGGGACTAGTGAGGGCTCCTACAATGAGCAGTTCTTC. Residues: CASSQDRGTSEGSYNEQFF.

The chain employs TRBV9 and TRBJ1-3, with 8 bases that match TRBD1. V lost 2 bases and J lost 4; bases outside the gene matches: 5. This CDR3 is 15 amino acids long. Germline loops: CDR1 SGDLS, CDR2 YYNGEE. CDR3 in DNA: TGTGCCAGCAGCGTGGACAGGGCAGGAGGAAACACCATATATTTT. This encodes CASSVDRAGGNTIYF.

The chain has TRBV2 and TRBJ2-1, with TRBD2 matching over 11 bases. V gave up 8 bases and J gave up 5 bases; unmatched junction bases: 8. This CDR3 has 15 residues. The germline CDR1 and CDR2 sequences are SNHLY and FYNNEI. DNA for the CDR3: TGTGCCAGCTATTTAGCGGGAGGGCTCGACAATGAGCAGTTCTTC. Its protein product is CASYLAGGLDNEQFF.

This clone was found once. One end of the junction does not line up with germline, which may come from a read error. The chain carries TRBV19 and TRBJ1-6, with unresolved D. The CDR3 extends over 13 amino acids. Germline V gene lookup returns CDR1 LNHDA and CDR2 SQIVND (reference sequence). The DNA for the CDR3 is TGTGCCAGTAGTCCCAGGACCGATTCAGCCCTCCACTTT. Translating it yields CASSPRTDSALHF.

The chain has TRBV5-1 and TRBJ1-2; D uncertain. CDR1 is SGHRS, CDR2 YFSETQ, per germline. The length of the CDR3 is 15 residues. Trimming took 0 bases from V and 4 from J, leaving 13 bases between them. CDR3 coding DNA: TGCGCCAGCAGCTTGGGTTCGGGTTCTGGCTATGGCTACACCTTC. It is translated as CASSLGSGSGYGYTF.

This clone was counted a single time. The V and J genes are TRBV20-1 and TRBJ2-4, with D possibly matching TRBD1 (6 bases). This CDR3 region has 15 residues. With 3 bases removed from V and 6 bases from J, the gap between germline ends came to 18 bases. CDR1 and CDR2 from the germline V gene are DFQATT and SNEGSKA (reference sequence). This CDR3 is CSASRRQGPTNIQYF. In DNA form, the CDR3 reads TGCAGTGCTAGTCGTCGCCAGGGGCCAACAAACATTCAGTACTTC.

V usage is TRBV6-1 and J usage is TRBJ2-7; 7 positions agree with TRBD1. CDR1 and CDR2 (germline): MNHNS, SASEGT. Unmatched junction bases numbered 6, after V lost 3 bases and J lost 1 base. This CDR3 spans 15 amino acids. As DNA, the CDR3 is TGTGCCAGCAGTGAGTCCGGGACAGCGTCCTACGAGCAGTACTTC. This gives the protein CASSESGTASYEQYF.

The chain is built from TRBV10-3 and TRBJ2-1; D gene unclear. Germline V lookup: CDR1 ENHRY, CDR2 SYGVKD. The CDR3 totals 12 residues. Trimming removed 4 bases from V and 7 bases from J, with 8 bases in between. DNA of the CDR3: TGTGCCATCAGTGTTGATCCGAATGAGCAGTTCTTC. It codes for CAISVDPNEQFF.

V gene TRBV7-2 combines with J gene TRBJ2-3; no clear D gene. The germline CDR1 and CDR2 sequences are SGHTA and FQGNSA. V was shortened by 0 bases and J by 4 bases, with 5 bases between the two germline ends. This CDR3 has 13 amino acids. The CDR3: CASSLARPDTQYF. DNA for the CDR3: TGTGCCAGCAGCTTAGCCAGACCAGATACGCAGTATTTT.

The chain employs TRBV19 and TRBJ1-1; weak D call: TRBD1 (6 bases). The CDR3 length is 14 residues. Germline V gives CDR1 LNHDA, CDR2 SQIVND (reference sequence). V shed 5 bases and J shed 1 base, with 11 bases lying between them. The CDR3 nucleotides are TGTGCCAGTAGTGATGGGGGGCCGAACACTGAAGCTTTCTTT. Residues: CASSDGGPNTEAFF.

This sequence joins TRBV7-6 and TRBJ2-3; a weak D match, TRBD1 (6 bases). Trimming cost V 5 bases and J 2 bases, with 11 bases left between them. The CDR3 contains 14 residues. Germline CDR1 and CDR2: SGHVS and FNYEAQ. CDR3 nucleotides: TGTGCCAGCAGCCCAAGGACAGCCACAGATACGCAGTATTTT. Its translation: CASSPRTATDTQYF. Supplemented by reference TRBV7-6 and TRBJ2-3, the full variable domain reads GAGVSQSPRYKVTKRGQDVALRCDPISGHVSLYWYRQALGQGPEFLTYFNYEAQQDKSGLPNDRFSAERPEGSISTLTIQRTEQRDSAMYRCASSPRTATDTQYFGPGTRLTVL.

The V gene is TRBV4-1, the J gene TRBJ1-2; TRBD1 might be the D (5 bases). This CDR3 region has 16 residues. V was trimmed by 0 bases and J by 5 bases, leaving 16 bases between them. Per germline, CDR1 MGHRA and CDR2 YSYEKL. The CDR3 protein is CASSQDPARVAYGYTF. The CDR3 nucleotides are TGCGCCAGCAGCCAAGATCCCGCCAGGGTAGCTTATGGCTACACCTTC.

This clone was picked up one time. This sequence joins TRBV6-2 or TRBV6-3 and TRBJ2-2, with 11 bases that match TRBD2. Germline assignment: CDR1 MNHEY and CDR2 SVGEGT. The CDR3 is 19 amino acids. V trimming: 5 bases; J trimming: 1 base; junction bases outside the gene matches: 12. DNA for the CDR3: TGTGCCAGCAGTCTCCGGGCTAGCGGGGGGCCGCTGAACACCGGGGAGCTGTTTTTT. Its translation: CASSLRASGGPLNTGELFF.

This chain uses TRBV5-1 with TRBJ2-5; D might be TRBD1 or TRBD2, each matching 5 bases. Germline V gene sequence: CDR1 SGHRS, CDR2 YFSETQ. The CDR3 runs to 14 residues. V lost 4 bases and J 1 base, leaving 11 bases between the germline ends. The CDR3 coding sequence is TGCGCCAGCAGCCCTGGGGACGGCCAAGAGACCCAGTACTTC. Amino acid sequence: CASSPGDGQETQYF.